This T cell receptor beta chain was documented in a study of blood T cell repertoires in COVID-19. Looking at the study overall: Specimens from acute and convalescent COVID-19 originated in the United States, Italy and Spain.

Per the original data handling: Nucleated cell number was recorded as an estimate derived from reference gene primer amplification. The data were produced by immunoSEQ multiplex PCR, yet TCRdb's version contains in-frame clones alone and is incomplete. That table gives V, J and clone size, and the DNA gave D and trimming. The repertoire holds about 200,000 clones, with more than 70% as singletons. The ends were cut back, 1 base at V and 5 bases at J, with 8 bases in the middle. CDR3 length: 14 amino acids. Germline CDR1 WSHSY, CDR2 SAAADI. Sequenced input: peripheral blood. The receptor comes from a man aged 18 to 29 with active or convalescent COVID-19. This chain connects TRBV10-2 to TRBJ2-2; D perhaps matches TRBD2 (5 bases). The CDR3 DNA is TGCGCCAGCAGTGAGTTTAGCGATACCGGGGAGCTGTTTTTT. It codes for CASSEFSDTGELFF.